This entry lists 13 T cell receptor beta chains sequenced from one sample in a study of blood T cells in healthy people across ages. The second PCR ran about 6 to 11 cycles with a sample-barcoded 5' primer and J-beta primers. TCRdb recomputed calls from the 5' RACE reads with MiXCR, one row per CDR3 protein. Altogether about 1.8 million distinct CDR3 sequences are present, 40% to 55% being singletons, with the ten largest covering less than 2.5%. Input material: blood. These receptors all come from a woman between 35 and 50 years old in good health.

J is TRBJ2-1 and V is TRBV7-3; 7 nucleotides agree with TRBD1. Germline V gene data show CDR1 as SGHTA and CDR2 as FQGTGA. V shed 4 bases, J shed 8 bases, and the junction held 14 bases outside the gene matches. CDR3 length: 16 residues. CDR3 in amino acids: CASSSYGTAKYDEQFF. DNA for the CDR3: TGTGCCAGCAGCTCATACGGGACAGCCAAATACGATGAGCAGTTCTTC.

The CDR3 region has the DNA TGTGCCAGCACCATACATAGGGACATTCAGTACTTC. Its translation is CASTIHRDIQYF. The chain combines TRBV12-3 or TRBV12-4 with TRBJ2-4; no clear D gene. V lost 7 bases and J 8 bases, leaving 12 bases between the germline ends. This CDR3 comprises 12 residues.

In its sample, this clonotype was seen a few times. This chain connects TRBV6-1 to TRBJ2-7; a weak D match, TRBD2 (5 bases). Germline CDR1 MNHNS, CDR2 SASEGT. This CDR3 is built from 14 residues. V lost 7 bases to trimming and J lost 6 bases, with 19 bases between them. This chain's CDR3 is CASIKDSGEGEQYF. The CDR3 DNA follows: TGTGCCAGCATTAAGGACTCCGGGGAAGGCGAGCAGTACTTC.

Written as DNA, the CDR3 is TGTGCCAGCAGCTTCACGGCTAACGAACCTGAAGCTTTCTTT. Its protein is CASSFTANEPEAFF. V gene TRBV7-2 combines with J gene TRBJ1-1; D unresolved. Trimming cost V 3 bases and J 6 bases, with 14 bases left between them. The germline CDR1 and CDR2 sequences are SGHTA and FQGNSA. This CDR3 region has 14 residues. The variable domain in full, completed from reference TRBV7-2 and TRBJ1-1, reads GAGVSQSPSNKVTEKGKDVELRCDPISGHTALYWYRQSLGQGLEFLIYFQGNSAPDKSGLPSDRFSAERTGGSVSTLTIQRTQQEDSAVYLCASSFTANEPEAFFGQGTRLTVV.

The V gene is TRBV7-2, the J gene TRBJ2-7, with TRBD1 identical over 7 bases. The trim removed 5 bases at V and 0 bases at J, leaving 7 bases unmatched. Germline V gene sequence: CDR1 SGHTA, CDR2 FQGNSA. This CDR3 is 15 amino acids long. The CDR3 here is CASSQWTGTSYEQYF. Written as DNA, the CDR3 is TGTGCCAGCAGCCAATGGACAGGAACCTCCTACGAGCAGTACTTC.

There are a few counts of this clonotype. This chain joins TRBV29-1 and TRBJ2-7, with 14 bases identical to TRBD2. The CDR3 has 16 amino acids. Trimming cost V 5 bases and J 7 bases; bases outside gene matches: 13. CDR1 SQVTM and CDR2 ANQGSEA come from the germline V gene. CDR3 in DNA: TGCAGCGTTCAAACCCTCCCCGGGACTAGCGGGGGAGAGCAGTACTTC. Its translation: CSVQTLPGTSGGEQYF.

The chain has TRBV20-1 and TRBJ2-3; possible D gene TRBD2, 5 bases. Trimming took 7 bases from V and 6 from J, leaving 17 bases between them. Germline CDR1 is DFQATT and CDR2 is SNEGSKA (reference sequence). CDR3 length: 13 residues. This chain's CDR3 is CSVIGDRGDTQYF. The DNA for the CDR3 is TGCAGTGTTATCGGGGATCGTGGGGATACGCAGTATTTT.

Comment on this clonotype: One end of the junction varies from germline; a read error may be responsible. The chain employs TRBV6-2 or TRBV6-3 and TRBJ2-1; 10 bases map to TRBD2. Looked up from germline, CDR1 is MNHEY and CDR2 is SVGEGT. The CDR3 length is 17 residues. CDR3 coding DNA: TGTGCCAGCAGTACCTTAGAGCGGGGGGGCTCCTACAATGAGCAGCTCTTC. Translation gives CASSTLERGGSYNEQLF.

The CDR3 DNA sequence: TGTGCCAGCAGACTGCAGACTAGCGGGGGGAGAGAGACCCAGTACTTC. Amino acid sequence: CASRLQTSGGRETQYF. The V and J genes are TRBV6-6 and TRBJ2-5; TRBD2 matches at 13 bases. CDR3 size: 16 residues. With 6 bases clipped from V and 4 bases from J, the junction kept 8 bases outside the gene matches. Germline CDR1 reads MNHNY; CDR2 reads SVGAGI (reference sequence).

This chain uses TRBV6-2 or TRBV6-3 with TRBJ2-7; D is perhaps TRBD1 (5 bases). V was trimmed by 6 bases and J by 2 bases, leaving 14 bases between them. Germline V gene lookup returns CDR1 MNHEY and CDR2 SVGEGT. The CDR3 loop spans 14 amino acids. CDR3 residues: CASRNRQSPYEQYF. The CDR3 DNA is TGTGCCAGCAGGAATAGACAGTCACCCTACGAGCAGTACTTC.

The V call is TRBV5-1, the J call TRBJ1-2; 7 nucleotides match TRBD1. The length of the CDR3 is 17 residues. Germline values: CDR1 SGHRS, CDR2 YFSETQ. Trimming took 0 bases from V and 4 from J; bases not matched to a gene: 12. The CDR3 bases are TGCGCCAGCAGCTTGGCCGCAGTTTCGGACAGGCTCTATGGCTACACCTTC. Translation: CASSLAAVSDRLYGYTF.

This rearrangement joins TRBV7-2 to TRBJ2-1; D is perhaps TRBD1 or TRBD2 (5 bases each). The CDR3 length is 17 residues. CDR1 SGHTA and CDR2 FQGNSA come from the germline V gene. Trimming cost V 0 bases and J 0 bases, with 12 bases left between them. The CDR3 spells CASSLALSGSSYNEQFF. As DNA, the CDR3 is TGTGCCAGCAGCTTAGCCTTGTCAGGGAGCTCCTACAATGAGCAGTTCTTC.

The chain employs TRBV28 and TRBJ1-6; D is unclear. CDR3 length equals 15 residues. With 8 bases removed from V and 7 bases from J, the gap between germline ends came to 18 bases. Germline CDR1 and CDR2: MDHEN and SYDVKM. The CDR3 loop is CASLGVPGVNSPLHF. CDR3 bases: TGTGCCAGCCTCGGCGTCCCTGGGGTAAATTCACCCCTCCACTTT.